This TCR beta chain was captured by sequencing in a study of T cell repertoires in cytomegalovirus infection. At the level of the study: Indications of both CMV infection and matching HLA type were provided by public TCR beta signatures. Study-wide results and limits: Totalled public TCR beta family frequency picked out people who carried CMV plus the relevant HLA.

As regards this clonotype: The antigen remains unidentified.

TCRdb analysed the reads with MiXCR anew, one entry per CDR3 protein. The sample carries about 490,000 distinct CDR3 sequences, about a quarter recorded once. The length of the CDR3 is 14 residues. Germline V gene lookup returns CDR1 DFQATT and CDR2 SNEGSKA (reference sequence). Trimming cost V 7 bases and J 4 bases, with 18 bases left between them. This chain joins TRBV20-1 and TRBJ2-3; D not certain. Sequenced: PBMCs. The sequence was obtained from a human donor in good health (CMV status not recorded). Some clones in this sample may be carry-over from other donors' samples. CDR3 DNA: TGCAGTGTTAACCATTTGGGCTTCGCAGATACGCAGTATTTT. This encodes CSVNHLGFADTQYF.